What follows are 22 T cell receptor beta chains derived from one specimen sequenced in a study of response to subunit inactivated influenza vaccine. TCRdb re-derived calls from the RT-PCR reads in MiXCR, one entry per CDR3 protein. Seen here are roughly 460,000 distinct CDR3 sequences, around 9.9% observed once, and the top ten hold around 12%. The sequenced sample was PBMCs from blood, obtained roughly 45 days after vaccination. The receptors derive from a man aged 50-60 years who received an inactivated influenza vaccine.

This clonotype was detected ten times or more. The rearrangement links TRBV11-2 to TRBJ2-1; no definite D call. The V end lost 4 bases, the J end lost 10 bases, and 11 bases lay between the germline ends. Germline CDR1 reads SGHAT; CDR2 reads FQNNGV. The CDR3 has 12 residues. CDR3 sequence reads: CASSSSIGEQFF. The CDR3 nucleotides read TGTGCCAGCAGCTCCTCAATAGGAGAGCAGTTCTTC.

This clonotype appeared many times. The CDR3 bases are TGTGCCAGCAGCCAAGGGCAGACCTACGAGCAGTACTTC. Encoded protein: CASSQGQTYEQYF. The rearrangement links TRBV6-1 to TRBJ2-7, with D unclear. Germline V gene lookup returns CDR1 MNHNS and CDR2 SASEGT. V was cut by 6 bases and J by 2 bases, with 11 bases left in between. The CDR3 is 13 amino acids.

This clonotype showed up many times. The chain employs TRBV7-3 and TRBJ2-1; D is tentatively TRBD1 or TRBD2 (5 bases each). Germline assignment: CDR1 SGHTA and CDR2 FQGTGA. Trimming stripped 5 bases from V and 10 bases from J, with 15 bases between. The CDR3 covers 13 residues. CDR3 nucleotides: TGTGCCAGCAGCCTAGGAGCCTGGGGGGAGCAGTTCTTC. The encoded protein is CASSLGAWGEQFF.

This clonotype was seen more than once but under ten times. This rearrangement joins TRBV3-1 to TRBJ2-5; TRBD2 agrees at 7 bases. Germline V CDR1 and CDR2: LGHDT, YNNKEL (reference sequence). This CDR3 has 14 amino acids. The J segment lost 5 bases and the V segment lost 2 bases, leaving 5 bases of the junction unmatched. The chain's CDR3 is CASSQRGLPETQYF. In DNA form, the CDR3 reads TGTGCCAGCAGCCAAAGGGGACTACCGGAGACCCAGTACTTC.

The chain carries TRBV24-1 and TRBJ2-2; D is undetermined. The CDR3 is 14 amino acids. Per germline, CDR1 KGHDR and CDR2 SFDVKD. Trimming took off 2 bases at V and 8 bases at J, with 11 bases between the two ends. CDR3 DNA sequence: TGTGCCACCAGTGATTGGCAGCTGACAGGGGAGCTGTTTTTT. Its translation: CATSDWQLTGELFF.

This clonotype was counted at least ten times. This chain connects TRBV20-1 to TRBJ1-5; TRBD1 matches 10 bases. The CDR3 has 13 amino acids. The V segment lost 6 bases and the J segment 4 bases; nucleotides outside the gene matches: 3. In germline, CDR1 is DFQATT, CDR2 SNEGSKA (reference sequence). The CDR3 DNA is TGCAGTGCCGGGACAGGGGTTAATCAGCCCCAGCATTTT. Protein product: CSAGTGVNQPQHF.

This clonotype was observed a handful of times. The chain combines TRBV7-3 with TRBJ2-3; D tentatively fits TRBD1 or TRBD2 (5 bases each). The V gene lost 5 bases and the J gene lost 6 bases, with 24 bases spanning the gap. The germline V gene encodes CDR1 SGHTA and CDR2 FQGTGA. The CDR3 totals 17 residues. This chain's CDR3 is CASSLVGAGDVWDTQYF. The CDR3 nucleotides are TGTGCCAGCAGCCTAGTAGGGGCCGGGGACGTGTGGGATACGCAGTATTTT.

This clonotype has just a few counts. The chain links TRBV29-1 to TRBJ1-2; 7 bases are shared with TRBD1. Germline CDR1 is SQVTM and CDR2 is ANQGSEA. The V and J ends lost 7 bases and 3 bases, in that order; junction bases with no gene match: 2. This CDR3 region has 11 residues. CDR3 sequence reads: CSGGTDYGYTF. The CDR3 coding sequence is TGCAGCGGCGGGACAGACTATGGCTACACCTTC.

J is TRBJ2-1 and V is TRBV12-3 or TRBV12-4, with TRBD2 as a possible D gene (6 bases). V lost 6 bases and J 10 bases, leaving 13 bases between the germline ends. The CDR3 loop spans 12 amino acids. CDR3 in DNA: TGTGCCAGCAGATCCGGGGGAGGAGAGCAGTTCTTC. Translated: CASRSGGGEQFF.

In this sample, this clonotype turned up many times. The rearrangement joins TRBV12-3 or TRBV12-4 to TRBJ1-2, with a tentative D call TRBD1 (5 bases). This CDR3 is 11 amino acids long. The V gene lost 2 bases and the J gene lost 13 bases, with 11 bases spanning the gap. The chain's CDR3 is CASSLSGAFTF. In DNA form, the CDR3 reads TGTGCCAGCAGTTTATCCGGGGCATTCACCTTC.

CDR3 in amino acids: CASSQAPGLEQFF. The CDR3 DNA follows: TGCGCCAGCAGCCAAGCACCGGGACTTGAGCAGTTCTTC. The chain links TRBV4-1 to TRBJ2-1, with a weak D call TRBD2 (6 bases). Germline assignment: CDR1 MGHRA and CDR2 YSYEKL. Trimming left V 1 base short and J 9 bases short, with 10 bases between. The length of the CDR3 is 13 residues.

CDR3 in amino acids: CASSYESGVVGKLFF. The DNA of the CDR3 is TGTGCCAGCAGTTACGAATCAGGAGTCGTGGGAAAACTGTTTTTT. This chain connects TRBV6-5 to TRBJ1-4; no clear D. The CDR3 has 15 residues. Germline assignment: CDR1 MNHEY and CDR2 SVGAGI. Trimming cost V 2 bases and J 10 bases, with 17 bases left between them.

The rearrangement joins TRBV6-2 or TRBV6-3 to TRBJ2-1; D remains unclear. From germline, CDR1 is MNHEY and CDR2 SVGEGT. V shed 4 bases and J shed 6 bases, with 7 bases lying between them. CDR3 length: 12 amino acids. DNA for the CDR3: TGTGCCAGCAGTTTTGCGAGCAATGAGCAGTTCTTC. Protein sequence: CASSFASNEQFF.

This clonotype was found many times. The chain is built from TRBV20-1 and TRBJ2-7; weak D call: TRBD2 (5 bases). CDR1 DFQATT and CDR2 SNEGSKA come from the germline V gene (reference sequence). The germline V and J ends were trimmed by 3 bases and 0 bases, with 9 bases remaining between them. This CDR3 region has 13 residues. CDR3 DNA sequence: TGCAGTGCTAGTCGGACTGTCTCCTACGAGCAGTACTTC. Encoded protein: CSASRTVSYEQYF.

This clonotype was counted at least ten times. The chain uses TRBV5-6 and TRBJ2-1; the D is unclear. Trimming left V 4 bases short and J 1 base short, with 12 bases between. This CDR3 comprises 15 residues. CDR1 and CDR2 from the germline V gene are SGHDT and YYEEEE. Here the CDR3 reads CASSTDWESYNEQFF. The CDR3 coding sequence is TGTGCCAGCAGCACCGACTGGGAATCCTACAATGAGCAGTTCTTC. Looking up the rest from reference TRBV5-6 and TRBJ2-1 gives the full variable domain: DAGVTQSPTHLIKTRGQQVTLRCSPKSGHDTVSWYQQALGQGPQFIFQYYEEEERQRGNFPDRFSGHQFPNYSSELNVNALLLGDSALYLCASSTDWESYNEQFFGPGTRLTVL.

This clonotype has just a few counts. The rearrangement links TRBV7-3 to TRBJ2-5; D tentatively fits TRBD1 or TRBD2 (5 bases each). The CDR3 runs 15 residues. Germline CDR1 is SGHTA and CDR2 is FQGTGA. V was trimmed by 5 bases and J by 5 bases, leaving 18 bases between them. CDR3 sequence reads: CASSRTGTRTETQYF. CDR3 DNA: TGTGCCAGCAGCAGAACCGGGACCCGCACGGAGACCCAGTACTTC.

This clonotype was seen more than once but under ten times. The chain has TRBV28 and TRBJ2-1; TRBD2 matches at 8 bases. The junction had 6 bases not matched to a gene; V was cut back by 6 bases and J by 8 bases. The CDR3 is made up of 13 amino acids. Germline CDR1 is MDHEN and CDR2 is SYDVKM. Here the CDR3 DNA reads TGTGCCAGCAGCTCGGGAGGGCGATATGAGCAGTTCTTC. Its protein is CASSSGGRYEQFF.

Written as DNA, the CDR3 is TGCGCCAGCAGCTTGGGCCGGGGCCCGGGATCAGGGAACACTGAAGCTTTCTTT. This gives the protein CASSLGRGPGSGNTEAFF. This chain connects TRBV5-1 to TRBJ1-1; the D gene is possibly TRBD1 (5 bases). The CDR3 runs 18 residues. The germline V and J ends were trimmed by 0 bases and 1 base, with 19 bases remaining between them. The germline V gene has CDR1 SGHRS and CDR2 YFSETQ.

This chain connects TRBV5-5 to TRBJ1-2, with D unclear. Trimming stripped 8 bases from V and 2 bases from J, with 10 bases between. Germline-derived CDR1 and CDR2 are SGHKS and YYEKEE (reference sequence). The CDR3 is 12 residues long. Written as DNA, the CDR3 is TGTGCCAGTAATGGACTGAACTATGGCTACACCTTC. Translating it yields CASNGLNYGYTF. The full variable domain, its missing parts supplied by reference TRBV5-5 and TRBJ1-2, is DAGVTQSPTHLIKTRGQQVTLRCSPISGHKSVSWYQQVLGQGPQFIFQYYEKEERGRGNFPDRFSARQFPNYSSELNVNALLLGDSALYLCASNGLNYGYTFGSGTRLTVV.

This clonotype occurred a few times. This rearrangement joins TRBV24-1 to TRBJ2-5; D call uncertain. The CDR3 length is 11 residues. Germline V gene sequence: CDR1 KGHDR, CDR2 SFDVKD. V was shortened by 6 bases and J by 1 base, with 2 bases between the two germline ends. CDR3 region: CATSSQETQYF. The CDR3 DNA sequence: TGTGCCACCAGTTCCCAAGAGACCCAGTACTTC.

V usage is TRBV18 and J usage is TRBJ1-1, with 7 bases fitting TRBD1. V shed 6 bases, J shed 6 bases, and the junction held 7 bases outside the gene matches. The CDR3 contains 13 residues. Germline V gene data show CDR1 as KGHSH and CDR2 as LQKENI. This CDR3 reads CASSPTGRAEAFF. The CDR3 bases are TGTGCCAGCTCGCCGACAGGGAGGGCTGAAGCTTTCTTT. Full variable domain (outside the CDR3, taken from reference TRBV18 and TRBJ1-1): NAGVMQNPRHLVRRRGQEARLRCSPMKGHSHVYWYRQLPEEGLKFMVYLQKENIIDESGMPKERFSAEFPKEGPSILRIQQVVRGDSAAYFCASSPTGRAEAFFGQGTRLTVV.

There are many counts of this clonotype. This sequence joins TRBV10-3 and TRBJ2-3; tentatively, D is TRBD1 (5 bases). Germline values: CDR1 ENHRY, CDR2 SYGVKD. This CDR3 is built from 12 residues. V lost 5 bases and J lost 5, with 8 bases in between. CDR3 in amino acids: CAISKTGDTQYF. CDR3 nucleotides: TGTGCCATCAGTAAAACAGGAGATACGCAGTATTTT.